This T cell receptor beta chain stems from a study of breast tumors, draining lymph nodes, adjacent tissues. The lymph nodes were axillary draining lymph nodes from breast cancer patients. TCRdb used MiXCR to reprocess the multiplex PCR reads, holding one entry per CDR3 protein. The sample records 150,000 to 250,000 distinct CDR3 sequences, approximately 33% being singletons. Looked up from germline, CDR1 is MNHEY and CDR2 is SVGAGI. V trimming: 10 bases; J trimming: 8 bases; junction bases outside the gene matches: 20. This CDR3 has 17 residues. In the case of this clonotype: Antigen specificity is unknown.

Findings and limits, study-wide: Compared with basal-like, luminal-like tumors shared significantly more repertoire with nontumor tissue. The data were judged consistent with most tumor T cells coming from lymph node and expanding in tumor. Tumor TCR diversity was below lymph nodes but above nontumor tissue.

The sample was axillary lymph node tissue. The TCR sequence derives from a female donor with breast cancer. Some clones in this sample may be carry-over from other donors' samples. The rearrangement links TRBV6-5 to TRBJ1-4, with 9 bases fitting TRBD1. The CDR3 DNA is TGTGCCAACTTGACAGGGGCGTTCGGGACAGGGCTGGAAAAACTGTTTTTT. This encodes CANLTGAFGTGLEKLFF.